Each of the 6 T cell receptor beta chains below was sequenced from the same sample in a study of cytomegalovirus exposure and HLA in healthy donors. Measured with immunoSEQ multiplex PCR; TCRdb has only the in-frame clones, and not every one. The data contain about 92,000 clones, 90% to 95% of them singletons. Sequenced material: PBMCs. The source of these receptors is a woman aged 25 to 45 in good health and CMV-seropositive.

The chain uses TRBV28 and TRBJ2-1; D not resolved. From germline, CDR1 is MDHEN and CDR2 SYDVKM. Trimming took 2 bases from V and 8 from J, leaving 4 bases between them. This CDR3 spans 11 amino acids. The CDR3 nucleotides read TGTGCCAGCAGTTTACGAGATGAGCAGTTCTTC. Residues: CASSLRDEQFF.

This chain joins TRBV30 and TRBJ1-5; possible D gene TRBD1, 5 bases. CDR1 GTSNPN and CDR2 SVGIG come from the germline V gene (reference sequence). The CDR3 has 13 amino acids. The ends were cut back, 5 bases at V and 7 bases at J, with 15 bases in the middle. CDR3 nucleotides: TGTGCCTGGGCACAGGACCTAATGCAGCCCCAGCATTTT. As protein: CAWAQDLMQPQHF.

The chain uses TRBV2 and TRBJ2-5; no clear D. The V gene lost 7 bases and the J gene lost 1 base, with 10 bases spanning the gap. Germline assignment: CDR1 SNHLY and CDR2 FYNNEI. The CDR3 is 13 residues long. CDR3 nucleotide sequence: TGTGCCAGCATTTCAGGCATCCAAGAGACCCAGTACTTC. Amino acid sequence: CASISGIQETQYF.

The rearrangement joins TRBV11-1 to TRBJ2-1, with D possibly TRBD2 on 5 matching bases. The ends were cut back, 1 base at V and 7 bases at J, with 8 bases in the middle. From germline, CDR1 is SGHAT and CDR2 FQDESV (reference sequence). The length of the CDR3 is 13 residues. CDR3 sequence: CASSLGGPNEQFF. CDR3 DNA sequence: TGTGCCAGCAGCTTAGGAGGGCCAAATGAGCAGTTCTTC.

Concerning this clone itself: Other DNA sequences in this sample translate to the same CDR3. The chain couples TRBV5-1 to TRBJ2-1; 9 positions match TRBD2. In germline, CDR1 is SGHRS, CDR2 YFSETQ. The junction had 19 bases not matched to a gene; V was cut back by 0 bases and J by 15 bases. The CDR3 totals 17 residues. Here the CDR3 reads CASSLGGRVSGSPLAFF. The CDR3, as DNA: TGCGCCAGCAGCTTGGGGGGTCGGGTTAGCGGGAGCCCTTTAGCGTTCTTC.

The chain employs TRBV11-2 and TRBJ2-1; D may be TRBD2 (5 bases). Germline-derived CDR1 and CDR2 are SGHAT and FQNNGV. The CDR3 totals 16 residues. V lost 4 bases and J lost 4, with 17 bases in between. CDR3 region: CASSSLRTLTYNEQFF. The CDR3 region has the DNA TGTGCCAGCAGCTCATTAAGGACTCTTACTTACAATGAGCAGTTCTTC.